This TCR beta chain was identified during a study of T cell changes during pregnancy in multiple sclerosis. Sequencing used immunoSEQ multiplex PCR; TCRdb keeps in-frame clones, though not all of them. The profile covers some 70,000 clones, with about nine tenths appearing a single time and roughly 3.6% taken by the ten largest. The sample in question was peripheral blood, obtained after pregnancy. This clonotype originated in a female donor in good health, enrolled as a control in a pregnancy study.

CDR3 region: CASRHDPTISTEAFF. CDR3 nucleotide sequence: TGTGCCAGCAGACACGACCCGACAATCTCCACTGAAGCTTTCTTT. The rearrangement uses TRBV6-5 and TRBJ1-1; D is undetermined. In germline, CDR1 is MNHEY, CDR2 SVGAGI. The V end lost 6 bases, the J end lost 4 bases, and 18 bases lay between the germline ends. The CDR3 is 15 amino acids.